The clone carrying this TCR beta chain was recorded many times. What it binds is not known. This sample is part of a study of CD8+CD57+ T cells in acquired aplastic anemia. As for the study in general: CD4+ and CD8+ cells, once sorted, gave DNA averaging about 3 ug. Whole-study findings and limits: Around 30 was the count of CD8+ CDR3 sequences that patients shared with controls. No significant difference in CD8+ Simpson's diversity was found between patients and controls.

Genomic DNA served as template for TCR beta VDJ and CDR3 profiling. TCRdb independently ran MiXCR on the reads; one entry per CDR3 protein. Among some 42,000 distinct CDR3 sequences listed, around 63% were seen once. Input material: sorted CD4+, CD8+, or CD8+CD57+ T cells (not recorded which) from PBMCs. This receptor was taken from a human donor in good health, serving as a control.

The CDR3 sequence is CASSPQTGNTEAFF. CDR3 coding DNA: TGTGCCAGCAGTCCTCAAACAGGGAACACTGAAGCTTTCTTT. The chain uses TRBV27 and TRBJ1-1; TRBD1 might be the D (5 bases). The CDR3 covers 14 residues. V lost 5 bases, J lost 1 base, and 11 bases lay in between. Germline V CDR1 and CDR2: MNHEY, SMNVEV (reference sequence).